These 25 T cell receptor beta chains share one sample of origin, sequenced in a study of blood T cell repertoires in COVID-19. This table comes from immunoSEQ multiplex PCR, and its TCRdb copy is limited to in-frame clones, with some not included. The table has about 240,000 clones, 75% to 85% seen once. Material for sequencing was peripheral blood. The origin of the receptors is a woman aged 60-70 years with active or convalescent COVID-19.

The chain uses TRBV5-1 and TRBJ2-7; 7 positions agree with TRBD1. The CDR3 runs 13 residues. Germline trimming cut 3 bases from V and 4 bases from J; bases unmatched to any gene: 4. CDR1 is SGHRS, CDR2 YFSETQ, per germline. This CDR3 is CASSWDSLYEQYF. The CDR3 DNA follows: TGCGCCAGCAGCTGGGACAGTTTATACGAGCAGTACTTC.

The genes are TRBV5-1 and TRBJ2-5, with TRBD1 identical over 7 bases. Trimming cost V 2 bases and J 1 base; bases outside gene matches: 2. This CDR3 has 14 residues. Germline assignment: CDR1 SGHRS and CDR2 YFSETQ. The CDR3 is CASSFGTVQETQYF. The CDR3 bases are TGCGCCAGCAGCTTCGGGACAGTCCAAGAGACCCAGTACTTC.

The chain uses TRBV9 and TRBJ1-2, with 9 bases aligning to TRBD1. V shed 0 bases, J shed 6 bases, and the junction held 3 bases outside the gene matches. This CDR3 spans 14 amino acids. Germline V CDR1 and CDR2: SGDLS, YYNGEE. The CDR3 here is CASSVGTGVDGYTF. The CDR3 DNA is TGTGCCAGCAGCGTAGGGACAGGGGTGGATGGCTACACCTTC.

CDR3 amino acids: CASSSSPGTLRYGYTF. As DNA, the CDR3 is TGTGCCAGCTCGAGTAGTCCCGGGACTCTTAGGTATGGCTACACCTTC. J is TRBJ1-2 and V is TRBV18; perhaps TRBD1 as D (5 bases). V was pared by 6 bases and J by 5 bases, with 22 bases between. Germline CDR1 reads KGHSH; CDR2 reads LQKENI. The CDR3 has 16 amino acids.

The chain carries TRBV7-8 and TRBJ1-2, with 9 bases fitting TRBD1. The V segment lost 5 bases and the J segment 4 bases; nucleotides outside the gene matches: 5. The CDR3 spans 14 residues. Germline values: CDR1 SGHVS, CDR2 FQNEAQ. Written as DNA, the CDR3 is TGTGCCAGCAGCCCCGGACAGGGGACCTATGGCTACACCTTC. Translation gives CASSPGQGTYGYTF.

The chain couples TRBV5-1 to TRBJ1-2; 10 bases line up with TRBD1. This CDR3 has 14 amino acids. J lost 4 bases, V lost 4 bases, and 4 bases had no gene match. Germline lookup yields CDR1 SGHRS and CDR2 YFSETQ. CDR3 bases: TGCGCCAGCAGCGACAGGGGGCCCGGCTATGGCTACACCTTC. Translation: CASSDRGPGYGYTF. The full variable domain, in which reference TRBV5-1 and TRBJ1-2 provide the parts outside the CDR3, is KAGVTQTPRYLIKTRGQQVTLSCSPISGHRSVSWYQQTPGQGLQFLFEYFSETQRNKGNFPGRFSGRQFSNSRSEMNVSTLELGDSALYLCASSDRGPGYGYTFGSGTRLTVV.

The V and J genes are TRBV9 and TRBJ2-3; 9 nucleotides agree with TRBD2. CDR3 length: 18 amino acids. V shed 0 bases, J shed 3 bases, and the junction held 11 bases outside the gene matches. Germline CDR1 SGDLS, CDR2 YYNGEE. The CDR3 bases are TGTGCCAGCAGCGTAGGCGGTTTGGCGGGGGGGGAGACAGATACGCAGTATTTT. The encoded protein is CASSVGGLAGGETDTQYF.

CDR3 nucleotide sequence: TGTGCCTGGAGTCGGGACACAAGGCAGCCCCAGCATTTT. Its translation is CAWSRDTRQPQHF. This chain uses TRBV30 with TRBJ1-5, with a possible D match to TRBD1 (6 bases). The CDR3 length is 13 residues. From germline, CDR1 is GTSNPN and CDR2 SVGIG (reference sequence). The V gene lost 2 bases and the J gene lost 7 bases, with 12 bases spanning the gap.

This clone has a single count. This chain links TRBV19 with TRBJ1-4; D is unclear. CDR3 length: 16 amino acids. Germline CDR1 LNHDA, CDR2 SQIVND (reference sequence). The V end lost 5 bases, the J end lost 5 bases, and 18 bases lay between the germline ends. CDR3 bases: TGTGCCAGTAGTGCACCGGACGGAGGATTAAATGAAAAACTGTTTTTT. Translating it yields CASSAPDGGLNEKLFF. Filled out from reference TRBV19 and TRBJ1-4, the complete variable domain reads DGGITQSPKYLFRKEGQNVTLSCEQNLNHDAMYWYRQDPGQGLRLIYYSQIVNDFQKGDIAEGYSVSREKKESFPLTVTSAQKNPTAFYLCASSAPDGGLNEKLFFGSGTQLSVL.

The V call is TRBV12-3 or TRBV12-4, the J call TRBJ2-1, with 9 bases fitting TRBD2. V trimming: 7 bases; J trimming: 8 bases; junction bases outside the gene matches: 6. CDR3 length: 13 residues. CDR3 nucleotide sequence: TGTGCCAGCACCCCAGCGGGGGGTTATGAGCAGTTCTTC. Translated: CASTPAGGYEQFF.

V and J are TRBV11-2 and TRBJ2-3; TRBD2 matches 8 bases. Trimming removed 3 bases from V and 5 bases from J; junction bases left unmatched: 7. Looked up from germline, CDR1 is SGHAT and CDR2 is FQNNGV. This CDR3 has 15 amino acids. The CDR3 DNA reads as TGTGCCAGCAGCTTGGCCGGGGGGGCGCAAGATACGCAGTATTTT. Protein: CASSLAGGAQDTQYF.

In its sample, this clone was seen a few times. Written as DNA, the CDR3 is TGTGCCAGCAGCTTAGAACCTAGCGACGAGCAGTACTTC. It translates to CASSLEPSDEQYF. The V and J genes are TRBV7-6 and TRBJ2-7; tentatively, D is TRBD2 (6 bases). Between the trimmed V and J ends, which lost 1 base and 5 bases, there was a span of 9 bases. From germline, CDR1 is SGHVS and CDR2 FNYEAQ. This CDR3 spans 13 amino acids.

The chain carries TRBV3-1 (or the pseudogene TRBV3-2) and TRBJ2-6, with TRBD2 as a possible D gene (6 bases). V lost 1 base, J lost 4 bases, and 11 bases lay in between. Germline CDR1 reads LGHDT; CDR2 reads YNNKEL (reference sequence). The CDR3 contains 16 residues. Here the CDR3 reads CASSQAGTGGANVLTF. Written as DNA, the CDR3 is TGTGCCAGCAGCCAAGCAGGGACTGGGGGGGCCAACGTCCTGACTTTC.

The rearrangement uses TRBV19 and TRBJ1-1, with D tentatively TRBD1 (5 bases). This CDR3 is 12 amino acids long. CDR1 is LNHDA, CDR2 SQIVND, per germline (reference sequence). V was clipped by 6 bases and J by 9 bases, with 14 bases between them. CDR3 bases: TGTGCCAGTAGCTCTGAGGCAGGGAAAGCTTTCTTT. Translated, it gives CASSSEAGKAFF.

The chain recombines TRBV28 with TRBJ2-7, with D perhaps TRBD1 (6 bases). The CDR3 contains 13 residues. V was clipped by 6 bases and J by 6 bases, with 15 bases between them. CDR1 and CDR2 (germline): MDHEN, SYDVKM. CDR3 sequence: CASSPPGGGEQYF. CDR3 in DNA: TGTGCCAGCAGCCCACCTGGGGGCGGCGAGCAGTACTTC. The full variable domain, with the rest looked up from reference TRBV28 and TRBJ2-7, is DVKVTQSSRYLVKRTGEKVFLECVQDMDHENMFWYRQDPGLGLRLIYFSYDVKMKEKGDIPEGYSVSREKKERFSLILESASTNQTSMYLCASSPPGGGEQYFGPGTRLTVT.

The chain is built from TRBV6-1 and TRBJ1-1, with TRBD1 matching over 9 bases. Germline lookup yields CDR1 MNHNS and CDR2 SASEGT. Trimming cost V 1 base and J 1 base; bases outside gene matches: 10. This CDR3 comprises 18 residues. DNA of the CDR3: TGTGCCAGCAGTGAAGGAAGGGGACAGGGTCAGAAGAACACTGAAGCTTTCTTT. It specifies CASSEGRGQGQKNTEAFF.

V usage is TRBV6-5 and J usage is TRBJ2-5; possibly TRBD1 for D (6 bases). Per the germline V gene, CDR1 is MNHEY and CDR2 is SVGAGI. V was trimmed by 6 bases and J by 5 bases, leaving 16 bases between them. The CDR3 has 14 residues. The chain's CDR3 is CASSAQGSVETQYF. CDR3 DNA: TGTGCCAGCAGCGCCCAGGGGAGTGTGGAGACCCAGTACTTC.

The rearrangement uses TRBV3-1 (or the pseudogene TRBV3-2) and TRBJ2-3, with 7 bases that match TRBD1. Germline V gene data show CDR1 as LGHDT and CDR2 as YNNKEL (reference sequence). The CDR3 runs 14 residues. The trim removed 5 bases at V and 6 bases at J, leaving 8 bases unmatched. Here the CDR3 reads CASSTRQGIDTQYF. CDR3 bases: TGTGCCAGCAGCACCCGACAGGGTATCGATACGCAGTATTTT.

The genes are TRBV7-2 and TRBJ2-5; 9 bases map to TRBD1. Germline V gene sequence: CDR1 SGHTA, CDR2 FQGNSA. The ends lost 0 bases at V and 5 bases at J; junction bases unmatched: 7. The CDR3 consists of 16 residues. The CDR3 DNA is TGTGCCAGCAGCTTAGCGAGGACAGGGGATAGGGAGACCCAGTACTTC. Protein: CASSLARTGDRETQYF.

This rearrangement joins TRBV19 to TRBJ1-1; D unresolved. CDR1 is LNHDA, CDR2 SQIVND, per germline (reference sequence). V lost 5 bases and J lost 5, with 12 bases in between. The CDR3 is made up of 13 amino acids. The CDR3 nucleotides are TGTGCCAGTAGTCCGGATCTGGAGACTGAAGCTTTCTTT. Translation gives CASSPDLETEAFF.

The gene calls are TRBV16 and TRBJ1-5, with 7 nucleotides matching TRBD1. CDR1 is KGHSY and CDR2 is FQNENV in the germline V gene. This CDR3 has 14 amino acids. Unmatched junction bases numbered 6, after V lost 6 bases and J lost 4 bases. The CDR3 sequence is CASSRGQLNQPQHF. CDR3 sequence (DNA): TGTGCCAGCAGTCGGGGACAGCTGAATCAGCCCCAGCATTTT.

This clone showed up just a few times. This chain links TRBV5-4 with TRBJ1-6; a possible D gene is TRBD1 (6 bases). Germline CDR1 and CDR2: SGHNT and YYREEE (reference sequence). CDR3 length equals 14 residues. V shed 1 base and J shed 9 bases, with 11 bases lying between them. This CDR3 is CASSLRGTGSPLHF. The CDR3 DNA sequence: TGTGCCAGCAGCTTGAGGGGGACGGGTTCACCCCTCCACTTT. The full variable domain, in which reference TRBV5-4 and TRBJ1-6 provide the parts outside the CDR3, is ETGVTQSPTHLIKTRGQQVTLRCSSQSGHNTVSWYQQALGQGPQFIFQYYREEENGRGNFPPRFSGLQFPNYSSELNVNALELDDSALYLCASSLRGTGSPLHFGNGTRLTVT.

This chain joins TRBV29-1 and TRBJ2-7; 9 bases line up with TRBD1. Unmatched junction bases numbered 6, after V lost 6 bases and J lost 6 bases. Germline loops: CDR1 SQVTM, CDR2 ANQGSEA. CDR3 length: 12 residues. The CDR3 DNA is TGCAGCGTATCCGGGACAGGGCGCGAGCAGTACTTC. It is translated as CSVSGTGREQYF.

This chain uses TRBV30 with TRBJ1-5; D not certain. This CDR3 comprises 15 residues. V dropped 3 bases and J dropped 3 bases, with 15 bases sitting between them. Germline V gene data show CDR1 as GTSNPN and CDR2 as SVGIG (reference sequence). The CDR3 region has the DNA TGTGCCTGGAGCCCAGGTCCTCCCGACAATCAGCCCCAGCATTTT. Translated: CAWSPGPPDNQPQHF.

The chain carries TRBV11-2 and TRBJ1-2; D gene unclear. Germline CDR1 SGHAT, CDR2 FQNNGV. The V end lost 5 bases, the J end lost 4 bases, and 11 bases lay between the germline ends. This CDR3 has 13 amino acids. CDR3 in DNA: TGTGCCAGCAGCCCTGAGGGTCCCTATGGCTACACCTTC. Translating it yields CASSPEGPYGYTF.